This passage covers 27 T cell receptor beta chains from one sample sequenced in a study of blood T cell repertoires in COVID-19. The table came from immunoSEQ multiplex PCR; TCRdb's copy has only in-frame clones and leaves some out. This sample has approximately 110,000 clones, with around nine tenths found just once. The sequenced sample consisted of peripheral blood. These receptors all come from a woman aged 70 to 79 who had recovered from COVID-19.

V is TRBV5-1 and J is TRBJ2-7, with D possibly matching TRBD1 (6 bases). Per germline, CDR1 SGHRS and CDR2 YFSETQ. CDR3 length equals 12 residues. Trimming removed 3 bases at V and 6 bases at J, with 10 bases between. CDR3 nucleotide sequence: TGCGCCAGCAGCTATTCAGGGGTCGAGCAGTACTTC. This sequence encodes CASSYSGVEQYF.

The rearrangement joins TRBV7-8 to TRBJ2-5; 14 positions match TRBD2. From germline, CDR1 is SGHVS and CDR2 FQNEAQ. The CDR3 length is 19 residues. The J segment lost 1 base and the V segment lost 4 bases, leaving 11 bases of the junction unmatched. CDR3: CASSSGLAGAGSPQETQYF. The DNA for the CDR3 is TGTGCCAGCAGCTCGGGACTAGCGGGGGCCGGGTCCCCCCAAGAGACCCAGTACTTC.

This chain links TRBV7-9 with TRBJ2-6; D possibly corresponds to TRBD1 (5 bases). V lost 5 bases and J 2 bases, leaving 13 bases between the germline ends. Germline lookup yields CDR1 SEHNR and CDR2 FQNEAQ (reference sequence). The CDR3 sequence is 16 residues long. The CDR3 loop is CASSISRAAGANVLTF. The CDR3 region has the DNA TGTGCCAGCAGCATAAGCAGGGCTGCTGGGGCCAACGTCCTGACTTTC.

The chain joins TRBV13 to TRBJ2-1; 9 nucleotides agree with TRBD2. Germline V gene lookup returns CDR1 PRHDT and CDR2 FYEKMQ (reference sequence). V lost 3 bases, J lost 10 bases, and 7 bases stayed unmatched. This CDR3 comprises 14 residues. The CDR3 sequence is CASSFGRGGGEQFF. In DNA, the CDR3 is TGTGCCAGCAGCTTTGGGCGGGGGGGCGGAGAGCAGTTCTTC.

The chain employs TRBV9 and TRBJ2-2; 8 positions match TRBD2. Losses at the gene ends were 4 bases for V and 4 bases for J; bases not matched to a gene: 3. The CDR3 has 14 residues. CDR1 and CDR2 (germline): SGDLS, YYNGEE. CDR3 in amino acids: CASSRGGGTGELFF. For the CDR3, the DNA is TGTGCCAGCAGCCGGGGGGGAGGCACCGGGGAGCTGTTTTTT.

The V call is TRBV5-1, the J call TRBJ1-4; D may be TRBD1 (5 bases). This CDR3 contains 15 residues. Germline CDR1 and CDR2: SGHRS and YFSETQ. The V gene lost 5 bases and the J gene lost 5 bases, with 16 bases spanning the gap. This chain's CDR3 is CASSPGGTQNEKLFF. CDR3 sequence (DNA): TGCGCCAGCAGTCCCGGCGGGACCCAGAATGAAAAACTGTTTTTT. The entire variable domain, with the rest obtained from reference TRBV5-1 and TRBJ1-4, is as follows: KAGVTQTPRYLIKTRGQQVTLSCSPISGHRSVSWYQQTPGQGLQFLFEYFSETQRNKGNFPGRFSGRQFSNSRSEMNVSTLELGDSALYLCASSPGGTQNEKLFFGSGTQLSVL.

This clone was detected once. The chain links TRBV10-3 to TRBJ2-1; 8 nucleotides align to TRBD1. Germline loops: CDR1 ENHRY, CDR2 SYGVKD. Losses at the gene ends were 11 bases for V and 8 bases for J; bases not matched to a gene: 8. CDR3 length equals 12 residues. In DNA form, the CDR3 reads TGTGCCGCCCAGGGGGCGAGGCATGAGCAGTTCTTC. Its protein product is CAAQGARHEQFF.

As DNA, the CDR3 is TGTGCCAGCTCAGGACAGGGGGGGAATCAGCCCCAGCATTTT. It encodes CASSGQGGNQPQHF. The rearrangement joins TRBV18 to TRBJ1-5; TRBD1 agrees at 10 bases. After removal of 5 bases from V and 4 bases from J, the junction contained 2 bases not matched to a gene. CDR1 is KGHSH, CDR2 LQKENI, per germline. The CDR3 spans 14 residues.

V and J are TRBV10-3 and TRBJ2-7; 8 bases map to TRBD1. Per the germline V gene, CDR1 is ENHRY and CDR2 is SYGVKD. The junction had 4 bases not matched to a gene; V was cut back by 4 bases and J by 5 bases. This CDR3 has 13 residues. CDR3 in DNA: TGTGCCATCAGTGGGACAGGGCGCCACGAGCAGTACTTC. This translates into CAISGTGRHEQYF.

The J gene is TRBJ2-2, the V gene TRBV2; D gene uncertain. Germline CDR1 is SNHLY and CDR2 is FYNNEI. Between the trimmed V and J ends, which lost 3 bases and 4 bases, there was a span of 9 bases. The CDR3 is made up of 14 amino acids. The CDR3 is CASSDVASTGELFF. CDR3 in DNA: TGTGCCAGCAGTGATGTCGCGTCCACCGGGGAGCTGTTTTTT.

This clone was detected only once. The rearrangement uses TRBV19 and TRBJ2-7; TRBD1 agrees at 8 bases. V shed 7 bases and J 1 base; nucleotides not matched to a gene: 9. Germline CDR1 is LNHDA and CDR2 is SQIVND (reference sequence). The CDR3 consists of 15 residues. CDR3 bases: TGTGCCAGTACTCCGGGGACAGGAGTATCCTACGAGCAGTACTTC. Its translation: CASTPGTGVSYEQYF.

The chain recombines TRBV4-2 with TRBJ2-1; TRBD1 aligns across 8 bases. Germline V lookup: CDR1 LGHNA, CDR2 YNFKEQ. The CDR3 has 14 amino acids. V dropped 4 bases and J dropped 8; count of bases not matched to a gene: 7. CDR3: CASSLRGQSHEQFF. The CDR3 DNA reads TGTGCCAGCAGCCTCAGGGGGCAATCCCATGAGCAGTTCTTC.

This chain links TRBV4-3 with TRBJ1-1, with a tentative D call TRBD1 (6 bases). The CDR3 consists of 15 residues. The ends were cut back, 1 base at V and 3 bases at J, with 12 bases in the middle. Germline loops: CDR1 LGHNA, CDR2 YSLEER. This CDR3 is CASSQGSGVDTEAFF. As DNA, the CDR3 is TGCGCCAGCAGCCAAGGATCAGGGGTTGACACTGAAGCTTTCTTT.

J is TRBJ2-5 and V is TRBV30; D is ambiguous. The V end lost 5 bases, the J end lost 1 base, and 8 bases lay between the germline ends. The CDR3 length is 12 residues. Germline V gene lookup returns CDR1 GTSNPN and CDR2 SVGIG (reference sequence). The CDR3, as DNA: TGTGCCTGGCTCGGAGCCCAAGAGACCCAGTACTTC. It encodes CAWLGAQETQYF.

The CDR3 loop reads CASSPTPPTSGAPNEQFF. The CDR3 DNA sequence: TGTGCCAGCAGTCCAACACCCCCTACTAGCGGGGCCCCTAATGAGCAGTTCTTC. V is TRBV7-6 and J is TRBJ2-1; 10 bases line up with TRBD2. The ends lost 6 bases at V and 7 bases at J; junction bases unmatched: 18. Germline CDR1 is SGHVS and CDR2 is FNYEAQ. The CDR3 is 18 amino acids.

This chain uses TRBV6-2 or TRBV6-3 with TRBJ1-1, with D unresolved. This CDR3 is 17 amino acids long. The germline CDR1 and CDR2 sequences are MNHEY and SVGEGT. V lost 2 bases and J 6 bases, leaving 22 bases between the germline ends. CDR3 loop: CASSYPTPRMVVAEAFF. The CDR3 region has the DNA TGTGCCAGCAGTTACCCGACCCCCAGGATGGTTGTCGCTGAAGCTTTCTTT.

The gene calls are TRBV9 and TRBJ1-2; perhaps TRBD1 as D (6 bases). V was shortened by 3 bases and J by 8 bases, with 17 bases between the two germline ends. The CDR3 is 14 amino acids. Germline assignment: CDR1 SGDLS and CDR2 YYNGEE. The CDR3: CASSGGGHRGGYTF. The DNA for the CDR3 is TGTGCCAGCAGCGGGGGGGGGCACCGCGGCGGCTACACCTTC.

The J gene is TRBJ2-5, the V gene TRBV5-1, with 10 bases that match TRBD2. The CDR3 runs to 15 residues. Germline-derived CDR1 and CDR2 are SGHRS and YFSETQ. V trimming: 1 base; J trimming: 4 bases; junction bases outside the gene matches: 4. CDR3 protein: CASSLSSGGGETQYF. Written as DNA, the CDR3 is TGCGCCAGCAGCTTGTCTAGCGGGGGAGGAGAGACCCAGTACTTC.

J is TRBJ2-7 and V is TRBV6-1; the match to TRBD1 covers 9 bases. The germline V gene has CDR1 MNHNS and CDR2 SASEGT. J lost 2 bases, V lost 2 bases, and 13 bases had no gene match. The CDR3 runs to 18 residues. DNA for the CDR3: TGTGCCAGCAGTGAAAGGGACAGGGCCATGTGGTTGGCCTACGAGCAGTACTTC. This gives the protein CASSERDRAMWLAYEQYF.

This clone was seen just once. CDR3 amino acids: CATSDPRTGGAYNEQFF. CDR3 sequence (DNA): TGTGCCACCAGTGATCCCCGGACAGGGGGCGCGTACAATGAGCAGTTCTTC. The chain employs TRBV24-1 and TRBJ2-1; 11 bases line up with TRBD1. Germline-derived CDR1 and CDR2 are KGHDR and SFDVKD. The CDR3 covers 17 residues. The V gene end was trimmed by 3 bases and the J gene end by 4 bases; junction bases not matched to a gene: 7.

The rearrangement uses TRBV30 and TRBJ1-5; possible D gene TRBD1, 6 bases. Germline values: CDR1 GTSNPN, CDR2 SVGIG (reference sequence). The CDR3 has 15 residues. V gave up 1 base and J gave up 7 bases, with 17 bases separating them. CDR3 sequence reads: CAWSATGRGNQPQHF. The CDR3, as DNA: TGTGCCTGGAGTGCAACAGGGCGGGGGAACCAGCCCCAGCATTTT.

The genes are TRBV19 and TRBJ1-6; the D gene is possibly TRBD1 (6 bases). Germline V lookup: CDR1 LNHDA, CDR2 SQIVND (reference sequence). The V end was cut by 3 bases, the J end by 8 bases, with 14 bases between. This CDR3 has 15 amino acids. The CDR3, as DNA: TGTGCCAGTAGTATGGCAGGGGTTGAACATTCACCCCTCCACTTT. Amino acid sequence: CASSMAGVEHSPLHF.

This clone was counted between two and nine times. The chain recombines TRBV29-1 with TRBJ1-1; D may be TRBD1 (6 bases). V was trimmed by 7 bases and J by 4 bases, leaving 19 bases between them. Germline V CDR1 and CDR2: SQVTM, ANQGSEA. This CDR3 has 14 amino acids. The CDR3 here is CSAGAGRGTTEAFF. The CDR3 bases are TGCAGCGCTGGGGCTGGCAGGGGTACCACTGAAGCTTTCTTT.

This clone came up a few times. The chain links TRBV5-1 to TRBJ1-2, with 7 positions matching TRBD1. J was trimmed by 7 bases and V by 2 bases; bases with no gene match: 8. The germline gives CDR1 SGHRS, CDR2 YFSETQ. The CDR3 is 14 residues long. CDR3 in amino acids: CASSFPGQNGGYTF. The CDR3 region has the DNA TGCGCCAGCAGCTTCCCGGGACAGAATGGTGGCTACACCTTC.

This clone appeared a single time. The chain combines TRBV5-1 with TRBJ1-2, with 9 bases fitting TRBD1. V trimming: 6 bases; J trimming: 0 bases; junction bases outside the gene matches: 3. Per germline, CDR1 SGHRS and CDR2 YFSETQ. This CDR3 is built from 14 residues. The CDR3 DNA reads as TGCGCCAGCACCCGACAGGGGGCTAACTATGGCTACACCTTC. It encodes CASTRQGANYGYTF.

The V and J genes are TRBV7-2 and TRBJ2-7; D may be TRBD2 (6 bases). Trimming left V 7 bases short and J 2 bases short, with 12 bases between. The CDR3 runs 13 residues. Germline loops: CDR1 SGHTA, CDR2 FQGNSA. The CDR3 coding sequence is TGTGCCAGCAACTTCGGGAGTCCCTACGAGCAGTACTTC. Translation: CASNFGSPYEQYF.

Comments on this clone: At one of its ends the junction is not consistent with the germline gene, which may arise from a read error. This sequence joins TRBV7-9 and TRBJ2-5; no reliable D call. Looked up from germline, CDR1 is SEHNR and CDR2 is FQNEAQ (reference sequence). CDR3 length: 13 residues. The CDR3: CASSLGHEEAQYF. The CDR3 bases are TGTGCCAGCAGCTTAGGGCACGAAGAGGCCCAGTACTTC.